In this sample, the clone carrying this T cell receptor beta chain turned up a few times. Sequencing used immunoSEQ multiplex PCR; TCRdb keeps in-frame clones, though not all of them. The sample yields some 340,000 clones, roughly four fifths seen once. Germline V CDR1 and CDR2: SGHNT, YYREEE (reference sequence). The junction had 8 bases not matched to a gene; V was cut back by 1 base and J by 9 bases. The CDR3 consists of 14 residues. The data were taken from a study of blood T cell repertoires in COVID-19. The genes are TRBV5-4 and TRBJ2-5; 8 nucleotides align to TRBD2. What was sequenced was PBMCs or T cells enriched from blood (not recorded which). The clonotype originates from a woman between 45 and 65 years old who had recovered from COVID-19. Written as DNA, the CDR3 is TGTGCCAGCAGCTTGCGGGGGGGTTCCGGCGCCCAGTACTTC. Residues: CASSLRGGSGAQYF.